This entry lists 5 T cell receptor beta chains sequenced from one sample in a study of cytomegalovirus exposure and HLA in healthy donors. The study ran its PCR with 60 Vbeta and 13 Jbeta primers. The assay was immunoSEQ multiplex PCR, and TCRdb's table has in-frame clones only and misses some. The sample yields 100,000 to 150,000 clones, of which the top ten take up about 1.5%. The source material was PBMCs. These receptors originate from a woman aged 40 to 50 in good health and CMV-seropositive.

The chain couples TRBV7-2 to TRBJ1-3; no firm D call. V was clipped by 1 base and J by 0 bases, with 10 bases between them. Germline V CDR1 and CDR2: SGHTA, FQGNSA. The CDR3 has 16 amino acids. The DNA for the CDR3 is TGTGCCAGCAGCTTAGGGCAGGCACTCTCTGGAAACACCATATATTTT. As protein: CASSLGQALSGNTIYF. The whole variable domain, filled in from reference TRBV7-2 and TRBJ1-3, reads GAGVSQSPSNKVTEKGKDVELRCDPISGHTALYWYRQSLGQGLEFLIYFQGNSAPDKSGLPSDRFSAERTGGSVSTLTIQRTQQEDSAVYLCASSLGQALSGNTIYFGEGSWLTVV.

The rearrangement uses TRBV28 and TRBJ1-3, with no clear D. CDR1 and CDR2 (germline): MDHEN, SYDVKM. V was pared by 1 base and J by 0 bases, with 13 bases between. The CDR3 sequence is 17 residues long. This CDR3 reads CASSLYPWQNSGNTIYF. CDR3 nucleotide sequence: TGTGCCAGCAGTTTATATCCTTGGCAGAACTCTGGAAACACCATATATTTT.

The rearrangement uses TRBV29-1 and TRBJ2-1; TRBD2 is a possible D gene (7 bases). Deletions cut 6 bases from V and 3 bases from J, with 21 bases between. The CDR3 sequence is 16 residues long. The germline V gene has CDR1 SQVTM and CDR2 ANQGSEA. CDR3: CSVWGGLGGSYNEQFF. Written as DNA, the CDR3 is TGCAGCGTGTGGGGGGGGCTCGGCGGGAGCTACAATGAGCAGTTCTTC.

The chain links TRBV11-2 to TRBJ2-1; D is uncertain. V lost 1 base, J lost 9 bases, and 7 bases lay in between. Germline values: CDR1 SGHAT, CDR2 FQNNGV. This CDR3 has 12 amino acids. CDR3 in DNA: TGTGCCAGCAGCTTAGTTTGGGCTGAGCAGTTCTTC. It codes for CASSLVWAEQFF.

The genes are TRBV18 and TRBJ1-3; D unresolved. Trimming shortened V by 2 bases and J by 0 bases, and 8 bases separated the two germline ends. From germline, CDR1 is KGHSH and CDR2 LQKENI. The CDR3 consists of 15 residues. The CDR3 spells CASSPSGRSGNTIYF. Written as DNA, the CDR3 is TGTGCCAGCTCACCATCAGGTCGCTCTGGAAACACCATATATTTT.